This TCR beta chain was observed in a study of CD8 T cells in ankylosing spondylitis. Study-level points and caveats: A motif in TCR beta, a set of roughly eight highly homologous variants, appeared characteristic of ankylosing spondylitis blood. Some motif variants were previously reported in reactive arthritis synovial fluid and blood.

Using quantitative 5'-RACE with molecular barcodes, the authors made TCR beta libraries. Each CDR3 protein gets one entry after TCRdb re-called the 5' RACE reads with MiXCR. Among around 890,000 distinct CDR3 sequences, 10% to 15% were seen once, and the ten largest hold just over 0.5%. Details on this clonotype: The target antigen is unknown.

Per germline, CDR1 LNHNV and CDR2 YYDKDF (reference sequence). The CDR3 loop spans 16 amino acids. V was shortened by 2 bases and J by 6 bases, with 16 bases between the two germline ends. The chain combines TRBV15 with TRBJ1-4; D gene ambiguous. This clonotype originated in a male donor with ankylosing spondylitis. Sequencing was performed on blood, either unsorted or a sorted T cell fraction (not recorded which). In nucleotides, the CDR3 is TGTGCCACCAGCAGACCCCGACGAGGGAATCATGAAAAACTGTTTTTT. It translates to CATSRPRRGNHEKLFF.